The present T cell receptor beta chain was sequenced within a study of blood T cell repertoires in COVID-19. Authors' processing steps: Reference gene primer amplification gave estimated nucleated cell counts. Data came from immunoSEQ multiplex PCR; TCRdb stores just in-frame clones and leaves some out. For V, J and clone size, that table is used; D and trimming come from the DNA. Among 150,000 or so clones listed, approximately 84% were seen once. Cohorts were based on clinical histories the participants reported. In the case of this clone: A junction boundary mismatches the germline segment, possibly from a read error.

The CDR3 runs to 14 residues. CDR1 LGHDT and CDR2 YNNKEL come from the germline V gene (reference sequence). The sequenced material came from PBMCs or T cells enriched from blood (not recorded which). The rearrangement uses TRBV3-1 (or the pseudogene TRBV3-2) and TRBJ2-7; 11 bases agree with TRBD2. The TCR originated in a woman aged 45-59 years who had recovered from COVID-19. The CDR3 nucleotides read TGTGCCAGCAGCCAAGATCTGGGGGCTAGCGGGAGGACCTTC. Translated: CASSQDLGASGRTF.